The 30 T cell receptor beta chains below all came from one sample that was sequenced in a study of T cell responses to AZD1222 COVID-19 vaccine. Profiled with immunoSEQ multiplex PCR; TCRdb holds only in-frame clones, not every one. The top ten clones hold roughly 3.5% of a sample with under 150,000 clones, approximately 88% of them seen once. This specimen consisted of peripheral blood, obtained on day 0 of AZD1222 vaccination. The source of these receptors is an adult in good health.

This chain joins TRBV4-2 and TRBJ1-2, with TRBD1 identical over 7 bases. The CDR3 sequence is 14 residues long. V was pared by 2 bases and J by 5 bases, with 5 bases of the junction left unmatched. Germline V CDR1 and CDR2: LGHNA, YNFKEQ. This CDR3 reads CASSQSRGEYGYTF. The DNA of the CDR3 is TGTGCCAGCAGCCAATCCAGGGGGGAGTATGGCTACACCTTC.

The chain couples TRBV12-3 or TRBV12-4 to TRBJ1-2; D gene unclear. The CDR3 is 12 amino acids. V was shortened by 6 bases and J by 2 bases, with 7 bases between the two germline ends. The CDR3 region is CASSPRNYGYTF. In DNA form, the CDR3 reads TGTGCCAGCAGCCCCAGAAACTATGGCTACACCTTC.

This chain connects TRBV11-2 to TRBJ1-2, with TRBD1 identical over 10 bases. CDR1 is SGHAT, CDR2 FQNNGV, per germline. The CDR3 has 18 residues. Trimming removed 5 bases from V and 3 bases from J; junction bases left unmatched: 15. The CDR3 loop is CASSPRVGTGDTHYGYTF. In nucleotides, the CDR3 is TGTGCCAGCAGCCCCAGAGTAGGGACAGGGGATACCCACTATGGCTACACCTTC. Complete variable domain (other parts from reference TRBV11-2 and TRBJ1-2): EAGVAQSPRYKIIEKRQSVAFWCNPISGHATLYWYQQILGQGPKLLIQFQNNGVVDDSQLPKDRFSAERLKGVDSTLKIQPAKLEDSAVYLCASSPRVGTGDTHYGYTFGSGTRLTVV.

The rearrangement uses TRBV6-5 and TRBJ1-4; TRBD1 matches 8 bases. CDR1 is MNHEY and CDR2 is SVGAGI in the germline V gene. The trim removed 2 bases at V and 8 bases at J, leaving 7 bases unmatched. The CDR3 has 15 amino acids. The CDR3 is CASSYRQGMGEKLFF. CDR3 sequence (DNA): TGTGCCAGCAGTTACCGACAGGGGATGGGGGAAAAACTGTTTTTT.

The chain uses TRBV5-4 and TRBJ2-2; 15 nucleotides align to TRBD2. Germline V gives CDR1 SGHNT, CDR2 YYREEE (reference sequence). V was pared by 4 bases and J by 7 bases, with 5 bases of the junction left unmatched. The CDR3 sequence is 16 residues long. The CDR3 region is CASSPGTSGGLGELFF. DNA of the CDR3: TGTGCCAGCAGCCCAGGGACTAGCGGGGGGCTCGGGGAGCTGTTTTTT.

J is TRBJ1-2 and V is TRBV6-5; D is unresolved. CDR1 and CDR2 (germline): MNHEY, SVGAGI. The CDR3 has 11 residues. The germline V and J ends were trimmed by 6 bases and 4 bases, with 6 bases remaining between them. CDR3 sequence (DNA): TGTGCCAGCAGAGACCCCTATGGCTACACCTTC. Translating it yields CASRDPYGYTF.

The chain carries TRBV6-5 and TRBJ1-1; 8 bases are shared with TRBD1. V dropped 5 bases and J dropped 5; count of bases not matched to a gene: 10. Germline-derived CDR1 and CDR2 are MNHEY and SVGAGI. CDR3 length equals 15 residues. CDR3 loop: CASSLHGQGRTEAFF. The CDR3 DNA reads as TGTGCCAGCAGTCTCCACGGACAGGGAAGAACTGAAGCTTTCTTT.

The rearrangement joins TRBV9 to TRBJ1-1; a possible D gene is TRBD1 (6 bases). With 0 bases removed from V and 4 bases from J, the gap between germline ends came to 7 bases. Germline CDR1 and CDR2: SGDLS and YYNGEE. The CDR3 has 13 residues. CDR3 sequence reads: CASSVAGATEAFF. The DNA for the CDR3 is TGTGCCAGCAGCGTAGCAGGGGCCACTGAAGCTTTCTTT.

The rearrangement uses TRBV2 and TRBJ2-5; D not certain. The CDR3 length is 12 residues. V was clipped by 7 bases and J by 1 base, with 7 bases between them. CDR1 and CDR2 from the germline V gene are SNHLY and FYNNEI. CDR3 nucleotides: TGTGCCAGCACCTCAACCCAAGAGACCCAGTACTTC. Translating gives CASTSTQETQYF.

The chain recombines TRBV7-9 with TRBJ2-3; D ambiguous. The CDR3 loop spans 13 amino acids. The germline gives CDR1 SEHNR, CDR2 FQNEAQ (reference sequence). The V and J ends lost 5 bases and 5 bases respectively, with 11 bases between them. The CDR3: CASSRTTRDTQYF. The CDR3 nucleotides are TGTGCCAGCAGCAGAACAACTCGAGATACGCAGTATTTT.

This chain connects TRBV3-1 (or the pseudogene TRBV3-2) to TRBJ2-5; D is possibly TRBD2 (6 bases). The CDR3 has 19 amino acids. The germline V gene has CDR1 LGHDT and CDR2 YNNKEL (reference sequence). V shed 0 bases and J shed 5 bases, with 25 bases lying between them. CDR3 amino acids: CASSQEWGIRQGGLETQYF. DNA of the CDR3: TGTGCCAGCAGCCAAGAGTGGGGAATACGGCAGGGAGGTTTGGAGACCCAGTACTTC.

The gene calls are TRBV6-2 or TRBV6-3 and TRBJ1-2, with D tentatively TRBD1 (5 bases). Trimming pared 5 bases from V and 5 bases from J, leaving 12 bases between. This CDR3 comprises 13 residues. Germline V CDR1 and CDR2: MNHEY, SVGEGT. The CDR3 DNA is TGTGCCAGCAGTATGAAGGGGACTTATGGCTACACCTTC. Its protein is CASSMKGTYGYTF.

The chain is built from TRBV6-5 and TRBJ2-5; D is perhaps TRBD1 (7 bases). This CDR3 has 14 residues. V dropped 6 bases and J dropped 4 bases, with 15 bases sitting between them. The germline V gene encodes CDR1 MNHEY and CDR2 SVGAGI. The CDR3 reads CASRTQGRGETQYF. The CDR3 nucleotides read TGTGCCAGCAGGACACAGGGGCGGGGAGAGACCCAGTACTTC.

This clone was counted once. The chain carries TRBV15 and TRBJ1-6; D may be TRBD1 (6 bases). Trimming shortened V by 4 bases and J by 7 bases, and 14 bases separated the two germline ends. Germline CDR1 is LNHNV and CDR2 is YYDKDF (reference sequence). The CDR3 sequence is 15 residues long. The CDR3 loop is CATSIETGLNSPLHF. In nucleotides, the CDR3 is TGTGCCACCAGCATCGAGACAGGACTAAATTCACCCCTCCACTTT.

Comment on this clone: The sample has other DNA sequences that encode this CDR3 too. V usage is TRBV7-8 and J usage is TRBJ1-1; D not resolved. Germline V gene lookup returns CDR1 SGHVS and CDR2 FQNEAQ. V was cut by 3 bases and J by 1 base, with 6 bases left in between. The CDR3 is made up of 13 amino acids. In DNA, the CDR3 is TGTGCCAGCAGCTTGCAGGAGAACACTGAAGCTTTCTTT. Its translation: CASSLQENTEAFF.

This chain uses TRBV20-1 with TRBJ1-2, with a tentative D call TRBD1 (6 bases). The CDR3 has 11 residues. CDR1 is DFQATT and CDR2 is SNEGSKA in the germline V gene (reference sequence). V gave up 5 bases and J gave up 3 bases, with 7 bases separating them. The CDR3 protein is CSAWTDYGYTF. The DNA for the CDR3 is TGCAGTGCTTGGACAGACTATGGCTACACCTTC.

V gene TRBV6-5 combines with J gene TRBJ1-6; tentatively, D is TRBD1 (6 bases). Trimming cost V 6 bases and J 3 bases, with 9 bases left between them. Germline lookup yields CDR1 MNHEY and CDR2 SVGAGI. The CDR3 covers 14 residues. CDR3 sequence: CASSRDNYNSPLHF. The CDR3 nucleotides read TGTGCCAGCAGCCGGGACAACTATAATTCACCCCTCCACTTT.

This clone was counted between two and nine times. CDR3 coding DNA: TGTGCCAGCTCACCACCCTCAGGGGGCAGATGGTCACCCCTCCACTTT. It encodes CASSPPSGGRWSPLHF. This chain links TRBV18 with TRBJ1-6; 8 bases agree with TRBD1. Germline CDR1 is KGHSH and CDR2 is LQKENI. CDR3 length equals 16 residues. V lost 0 bases to trimming and J lost 10 bases; unmatched junction nucleotides: 8.

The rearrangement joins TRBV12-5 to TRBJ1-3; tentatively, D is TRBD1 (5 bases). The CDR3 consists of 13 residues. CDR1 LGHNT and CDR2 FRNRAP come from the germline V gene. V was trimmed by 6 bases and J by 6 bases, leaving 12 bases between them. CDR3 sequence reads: CASGLGTPNTIYF. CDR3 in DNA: TGTGCTAGTGGCCTCGGGACTCCAAACACCATATATTTT.

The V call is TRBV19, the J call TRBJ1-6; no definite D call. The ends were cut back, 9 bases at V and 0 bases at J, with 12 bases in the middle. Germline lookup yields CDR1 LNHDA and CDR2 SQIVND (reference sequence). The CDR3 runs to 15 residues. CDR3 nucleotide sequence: TGTGCCAGCCTTGCAGAGAGCTCCTATAATTCACCCCTCCACTTT. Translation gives CASLAESSYNSPLHF.

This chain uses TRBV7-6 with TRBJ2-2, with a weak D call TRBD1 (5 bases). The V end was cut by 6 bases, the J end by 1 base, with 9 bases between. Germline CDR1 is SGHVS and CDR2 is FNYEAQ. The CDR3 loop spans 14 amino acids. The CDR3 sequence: CASSLDRNTGELFF. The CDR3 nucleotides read TGTGCCAGCAGTCTTGACAGGAACACCGGGGAGCTGTTTTTT.

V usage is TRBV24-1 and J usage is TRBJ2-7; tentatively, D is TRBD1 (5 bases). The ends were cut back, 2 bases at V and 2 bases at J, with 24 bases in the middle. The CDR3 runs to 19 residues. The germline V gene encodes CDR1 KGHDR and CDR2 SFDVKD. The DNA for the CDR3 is TGTGCCACCAGTGATTCTAGGACACGGCGGTCCACACTTCCCTACGAGCAGTACTTC. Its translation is CATSDSRTRRSTLPYEQYF.

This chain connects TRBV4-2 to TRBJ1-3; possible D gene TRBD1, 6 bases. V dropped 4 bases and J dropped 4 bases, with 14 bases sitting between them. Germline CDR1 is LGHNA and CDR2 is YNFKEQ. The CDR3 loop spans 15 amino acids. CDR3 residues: CASSPEQGPGNTIYF. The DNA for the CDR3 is TGTGCCAGCAGCCCAGAACAGGGTCCCGGAAACACCATATATTTT.

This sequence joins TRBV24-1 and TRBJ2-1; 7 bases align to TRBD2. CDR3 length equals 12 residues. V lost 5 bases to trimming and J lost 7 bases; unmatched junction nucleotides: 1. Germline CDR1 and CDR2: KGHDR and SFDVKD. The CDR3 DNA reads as TGTGCCACCAGTGTGGGGGGGAATGAGCAGTTCTTC. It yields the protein CATSVGGNEQFF.

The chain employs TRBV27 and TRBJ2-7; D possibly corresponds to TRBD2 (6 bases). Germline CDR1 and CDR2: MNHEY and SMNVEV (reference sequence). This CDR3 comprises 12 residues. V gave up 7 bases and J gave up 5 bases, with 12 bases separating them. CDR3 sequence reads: CASTSPGDEQYF. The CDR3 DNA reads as TGTGCCAGCACGTCCCCGGGGGACGAGCAGTACTTC.

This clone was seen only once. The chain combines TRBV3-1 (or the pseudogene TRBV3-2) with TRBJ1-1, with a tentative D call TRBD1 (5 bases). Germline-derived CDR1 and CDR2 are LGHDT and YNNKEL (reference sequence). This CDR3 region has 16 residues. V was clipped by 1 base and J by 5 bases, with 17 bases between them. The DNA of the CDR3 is TGTGCCAGCAGCCAAGCCGGAGGAGGGAAGGGGACTGAAGCTTTCTTT. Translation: CASSQAGGGKGTEAFF.

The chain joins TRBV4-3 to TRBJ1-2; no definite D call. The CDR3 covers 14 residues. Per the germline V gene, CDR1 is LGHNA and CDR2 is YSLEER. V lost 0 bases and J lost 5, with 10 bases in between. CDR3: CASSQEMEAYGYTF. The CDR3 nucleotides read TGCGCCAGCAGCCAAGAGATGGAAGCGTATGGCTACACCTTC.

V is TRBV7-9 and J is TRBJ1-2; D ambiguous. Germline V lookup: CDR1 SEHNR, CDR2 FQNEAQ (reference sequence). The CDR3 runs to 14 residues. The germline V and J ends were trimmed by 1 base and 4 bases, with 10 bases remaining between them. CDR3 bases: TGTGCCAGCAGCTTAGAGCCCCTGGGCTATGGCTACACCTTC. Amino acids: CASSLEPLGYGYTF. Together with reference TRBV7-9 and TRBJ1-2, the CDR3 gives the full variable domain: DTGVSQNPRHKITKRGQNVTFRCDPISEHNRLYWYRQTLGQGPEFLTYFQNEAQLEKSRLLSDRFSAERPKGSFSTLEIQRTEQGDSAMYLCASSLEPLGYGYTFGSGTRLTVV.

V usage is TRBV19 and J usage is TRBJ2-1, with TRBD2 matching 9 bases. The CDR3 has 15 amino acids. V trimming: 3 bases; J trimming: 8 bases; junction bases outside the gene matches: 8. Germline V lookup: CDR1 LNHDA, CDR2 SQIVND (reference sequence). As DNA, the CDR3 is TGTGCCAGTAGTATGGGGCCGGGACTAGCCTATGAGCAGTTCTTC. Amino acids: CASSMGPGLAYEQFF.

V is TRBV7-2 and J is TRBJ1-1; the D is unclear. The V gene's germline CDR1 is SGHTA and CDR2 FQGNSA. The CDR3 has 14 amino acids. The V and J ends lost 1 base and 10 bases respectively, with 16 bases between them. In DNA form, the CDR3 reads TGTGCCAGCAGCTTAGAGGGCGGGCGGGGAAGAGCTTTCTTT. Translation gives CASSLEGGRGRAFF. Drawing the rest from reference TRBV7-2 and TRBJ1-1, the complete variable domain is GAGVSQSPSNKVTEKGKDVELRCDPISGHTALYWYRQSLGQGLEFLIYFQGNSAPDKSGLPSDRFSAERTGGSVSTLTIQRTQQEDSAVYLCASSLEGGRGRAFFGQGTRLTVV.